These T cell receptor beta chains were read from a single sample in a study of long-term antiretroviral therapy in people with HIV. Assay: immunoSEQ multiplex PCR; the TCRdb copy retains only in-frame clones and omits some. The table records roughly 20,000 clones, 90% of them present only once. The source material was unsorted PBMCs, sampled about 4.5 years before starting antiretroviral therapy. These receptors all come from a woman aged 30 to 39 with HIV. Both conserved end residues are trimmed from each CDR3. The order of the fields is V gene, J gene, CDR3 protein.

>TRBV6-1|TRBJ2-3
ASSETRDPTDTQY
>TRBV6-1|TRBJ2-1
ASSIGLAVGEQF
>TRBV19|TRBJ2-3
ASSPKDRFTDTQY
>TRBV7-8|TRBJ2-5
ASRLAGEETQY
>TRBV18|TRBJ1-1
ASSPQLTENTEAF
>TRBV14|TRBJ1-4
ASSQGGSEKLF
>TRBV27|TRBJ1-4
ASSLGGAGEKLF
>TRBV18|TRBJ1-6
ASSTNPDSPLH
>TRBV5-4|TRBJ2-2
ASSLARRANTGELF
>TRBV5-1|TRBJ2-2
ASSLERVVGELF
>TRBV9|TRBJ1-2
ASSVYGTGRGYT
>TRBV19|TRBJ1-4
ASRQTRKLF
>TRBV5-1|TRBJ2-7
ASSPLTGDEQY
>TRBV5-1|TRBJ1-1
ASSLYGGGMNTEAF
>TRBV4-1|TRBJ1-5
ASSQVGGGSGNQPQH
>TRBV21-1|TRBJ1-6
ASSKAWGEQNSPLH
>TRBV30|TRBJ1-2
AWQGPNYGYT
>TRBV19|TRBJ1-5
ASEGQGFQPQH
>TRBV7-9|TRBJ1-2
ASRVEGANGYT
>TRBV4-3|TRBJ2-3
ASSQYVGLAGVSDTQY
>TRBV4-1|TRBJ2-7
ASSQDWGGTVRYEQY
>TRBV7-2|TRBJ2-3
ASSLAGGARTDTQY
>TRBV5-4|TRBJ2-1
ASSGHAGGTYNEQF
>TRBV10-3|TRBJ1-5
AISESDSTGNIVSQPQH
>TRBV6-5|TRBJ2-4
ASSNRTVAKNIQY
>TRBV29-1|TRBJ1-2
SVDDDREINYGYT
>TRBV27|TRBJ1-2
ASSLSSLAGKGYT
>TRBV4-3|TRBJ1-2
ASSQGTGGVGYT
>TRBV19|TRBJ2-2
ASSLWTVTGELF
>TRBV6-6|TRBJ2-5
ASSRRGETQY
>TRBV5-4|TRBJ1-1
ASSHPDRGVTF
>TRBV19|TRBJ2-7
ATPVGQGADEQY
>TRBV19|TRBJ1-1
ASSKDREVDTEAF
>TRBV5-1|TRBJ2-2
ASSSDGNTGELF
>TRBV7-9|TRBJ2-3
ASSSRQGQPQY
>TRBV5-4|TRBJ2-3
ASSLVVSGTTDTQY